Below are 30 T cell receptor beta chains sequenced from a single sample in a study of CD8+CD57+ T cells in acquired aplastic anemia. Genomic DNA provided the template from which TCR beta VDJ and CDR3 profiles were obtained. TCRdb re-called the reads through MiXCR, storing one row per CDR3 protein. The sample holds approximately 250,000 distinct CDR3 sequences, roughly 82% seen once. Only patients with CD8+CD57+ cell expansion on flow cytometry were chosen for sequencing. Material for sequencing was sorted CD4+, CD8+, or CD8+CD57+ T cells (not recorded which) from PBMCs. The receptors were sampled from a human donor with aplastic anemia.

The rearrangement links TRBV20-1 to TRBJ2-2, with unresolved D. The CDR3 totals 12 residues. CDR1 DFQATT and CDR2 SNEGSKA come from the germline V gene (reference sequence). Trimming shortened V by 4 bases and J by 6 bases, and 9 bases separated the two germline ends. DNA of the CDR3: TGCAGTGCTATAAATGCGGCCGGGGAGCTGTTTTTT. Translating gives CSAINAAGELFF.

The table lists this clonotype with many counts. The V gene is TRBV20-1, the J gene TRBJ2-2; 14 nucleotides align to TRBD2. Germline-derived CDR1 and CDR2 are DFQATT and SNEGSKA (reference sequence). The CDR3 has 16 residues. Trimming took 5 bases from V and 6 from J; bases not matched to a gene: 8. CDR3 nucleotide sequence: TGCAGTGCTTCCGGGACTAGCGGGAGAAAAGCCGGGGAGCTGTTTTTT. The encoded protein is CSASGTSGRKAGELFF.

This chain joins TRBV7-9 and TRBJ2-3; 7 nucleotides line up with TRBD1. The trim removed 2 bases at V and 15 bases at J, leaving 11 bases unmatched. The CDR3 sequence is 13 residues long. Germline CDR1 SEHNR, CDR2 FQNEAQ (reference sequence). CDR3 nucleotide sequence: TGTGCCAGCAGCTTAAAGGGGGCAGAGACGCTATATTTT. It specifies CASSLKGAETLYF.

The chain combines TRBV7-6 with TRBJ2-1; TRBD2 agrees at 8 bases. The CDR3 loop spans 16 amino acids. J lost 8 bases, V lost 3 bases, and 12 bases had no gene match. The germline CDR1 and CDR2 sequences are SGHVS and FNYEAQ. The CDR3 region is CASSFHSGGENDEQFF. CDR3 DNA sequence: TGTGCCAGCAGCTTTCACAGCGGGGGAGAAAACGATGAGCAGTTCTTC.

On this clonotype: The missing conserved phenylalanine or tryptophan at the end of this CDR3 makes a read error likely. The limits of the CDR3 on the DNA are not certain, so only TCRdb's listed CDR3 is given. The chain employs TRBV7-9 and TRBJ2-3; the D call TRBD1 from the table was never checked on the DNA. 13 amino acids form the CDR3, both terminal residues included. Germline V gene sequence: CDR1 SEHNR, CDR2 FQNEAQ (reference sequence). The CDR3 region is CAGQGASETQYYG.

This clonotype is termed medium-sized. The genes are TRBV24-1 and TRBJ2-7; tentative D call: TRBD2 (5 bases). Germline-derived CDR1 and CDR2 are KGHDR and SFDVKD. V lost 9 bases and J lost 2, with 13 bases in between. This CDR3 has 13 residues. The chain's CDR3 is CATVQQLAYEQYV. In nucleotides, the CDR3 is TGTGCCACCGTGCAGCAACTAGCCTACGAGCAGTACGTC.

The count of this clonotype is one. The V gene is TRBV7-6, the J gene TRBJ2-5; 7 bases line up with TRBD1. The J call is uncertain, as TRBJ2-1 better fits the DNA end. Germline CDR1 and CDR2: SGHVS and FNYEAQ. CDR3 size: 15 residues. The CDR3 protein is CASSLAHGTEATQFF. CDR3 in DNA: TGTGCCAGCAGCTTAGCCCACGGGACAGAAGCGACCCAGTTCTTC.

V usage is TRBV7-9 and J usage is TRBJ2-5; perhaps TRBD2 as D (6 bases). Germline assignment: CDR1 SEHNR and CDR2 FQNEAQ (reference sequence). The V end lost 2 bases, the J end lost 13 bases, and 23 bases lay between the germline ends. The CDR3 has 15 residues. CDR3 amino acids: CASSLSGTWANVLYF. The CDR3 DNA follows: TGTGCCAGCAGCTTAAGTGGGACTTGGGCCAACGTCCTGTACTTC. The full variable domain, with the rest looked up from reference TRBV7-9 and TRBJ2-5, is DTGVSQNPRHKITKRGQNVTFRCDPISEHNRLYWYRQTLGQGPEFLTYFQNEAQLEKSRLLSDRFSAERPKGSFSTLEIQRTEQGDSAMYLCASSLSGTWANVLYFGPGTRLLVL.

This clonotype was counted a few times. At one end the junction does not follow the germline gene, possibly because of a read error. This chain connects TRBV25-1 to TRBJ1-1; possible D gene TRBD1, 5 bases. In germline, CDR1 is MGHDK, CDR2 SYGVNS. This CDR3 contains 15 residues. As DNA, the CDR3 is TGTGCCAGCTCACCTCAGAGACAGTTGAACACTGAAGATTTCTTT. Residues: CASSPQRQLNTEDFF.

In the case of this clonotype: The missing conserved phenylalanine or tryptophan at the end of this CDR3 makes a read error likely. The DNA is omitted, as the CDR3 cannot be located on it reliably, and the CDR3 follows TCRdb's listing. The chain recombines TRBV9 with TRBJ2-7; the table calls TRBD1, which could not be checked here. The CDR3 is 13 residues long, ends included. Germline loops: CDR1 SGDLS, CDR2 YYNGEE. The CDR3 is CASSAGGQSTDTL.

This chain uses TRBV9 with TRBJ2-5; possibly TRBD2 for D (5 bases). Germline CDR1 SGDLS, CDR2 YYNGEE. The CDR3 sequence is 14 residues long. The V end lost 4 bases, the J end lost 14 bases, and 24 bases lay between the germline ends. The CDR3 here is CASSRGSEPQYFYF. CDR3 nucleotides: TGTGCCAGCAGCAGAGGGTCAGAGCCGCAGTACTTTTACTTC. Supplemented by reference TRBV9 and TRBJ2-5, the full variable domain reads DSGVTQTPKHLITATGQRVTLRCSPRSGDLSVYWYQQSLDQGLQFLIQYYNGEERAKGNILERFSAQQFPDLHSELNLSSLELGDSALYFCASSRGSEPQYFYFGPGTRLLVL.

This clonotype was picked up a small number of times. The CDR3 sequence is CATSGGGGAYEQYF. CDR3 DNA: TGTGCCACCAGCGGCGGGGGCGGAGCCTACGAGCAGTACTTC. The chain combines TRBV15 with TRBJ2-7; D possibly corresponds to TRBD2 (7 bases). V was cut by 5 bases and J by 2 bases, with 13 bases left in between. From germline, CDR1 is LNHNV and CDR2 YYDKDF (reference sequence). This CDR3 has 14 amino acids.

Note on this clonotype: A junction end diverges from the germline sequence, so it may reflect a read error. The genes are TRBV20-1 and TRBJ2-2, with D possibly TRBD2 on 5 matching bases. This CDR3 has 17 amino acids. Germline V CDR1 and CDR2: DFQATT, SNEGSKA (reference sequence). CDR3 sequence reads: CSARDSGSGSNTGELSW. In DNA, the CDR3 is TGCAGTGCTAGAGATTCTGGAAGCGGATCGAACACCGGGGAGCTGTCTTGG.

Regarding this clonotype: At one end the junction does not follow the germline gene, possibly because of a read error. V is TRBV7-9 and J is TRBJ2-3; TRBD2 matches 8 bases. The CDR3 totals 14 residues. Germline CDR1 and CDR2: SEHNR and FQNEAQ (reference sequence). For the CDR3, the DNA is TGTGCCAGCAGCGTAGCGGGGATTCCCGATAAGCTGTACTTT. Translated: CASSVAGIPDKLYF.

The chain employs TRBV9 and TRBJ2-5; a possible D gene is TRBD2 (5 bases). There are 14 residues in the CDR3. The germline V gene has CDR1 SGDLS and CDR2 YYNGEE. The V gene lost 3 bases and the J gene lost 14 bases, with 23 bases spanning the gap. CDR3 DNA sequence: TGTGCCAGCAGCGGAGGGTCGGATACGCAGAACCTTTACTTC. Protein sequence: CASSGGSDTQNLYF.

As concerns this clonotype: Here the CDR3 omits its conserved ending phenylalanine or tryptophan, so a read error is the likely source. No DNA is shown, since the ends of the CDR3 on it are uncertain; the CDR3 is the one TCRdb lists. The rearrangement joins TRBV7-6 to TRBJ2-3; TRBD1, the table's D call, lacks a check against the DNA. Inclusive of both ends, the CDR3 amounts to 13 amino acids. CDR1 SGHVS and CDR2 FNYEAQ come from the germline V gene. This CDR3 is CASRSDRGNSHHH.

The chain links TRBV7-6 to TRBJ2-7, with 9 positions matching TRBD2. The V segment lost 1 base and the J segment 7 bases; nucleotides outside the gene matches: 14. The CDR3 covers 17 residues. Germline CDR1 is SGHVS and CDR2 is FNYEAQ. The DNA for the CDR3 is TGTGCCAGCAGCTTAGTGTCAGGCGGGGGGGCCTTAGGTGAGCAGTACTTC. Translation gives CASSLVSGGGALGEQYF.

This clonotype was detected once. The rearrangement uses TRBV2 and TRBJ2-1; a weak D match, TRBD1 (6 bases). The CDR3 runs to 13 residues. V shed 7 bases and J shed 4 bases, with 11 bases lying between them. Looked up from germline, CDR1 is SNHLY and CDR2 is FYNNEI. Here the CDR3 reads CASTGQNYNEQFF. The CDR3 region has the DNA TGTGCCAGCACTGGACAGAATTACAATGAGCAGTTCTTC.

V is TRBV9 and J is TRBJ1-6; D perhaps matches TRBD1 (5 bases). Germline CDR1 is SGDLS and CDR2 is YYNGEE. The CDR3 loop spans 14 amino acids. The V gene lost 5 bases and the J gene lost 9 bases, with 15 bases spanning the gap. The CDR3 reads CASSEGLKGSPLHF. The CDR3 region has the DNA TGTGCCAGCAGTGAGGGGTTAAAAGGTTCACCCCTCCACTTT.

In regard to this clonotype: A read error may account for a junction end that differs from germline. The genes are TRBV2 and TRBJ2-5; D gene uncertain. This CDR3 comprises 12 residues. CDR1 and CDR2 (germline): SNHLY, FYNNEI. This CDR3 is CAGSRASETQYF. The CDR3 DNA reads as TGTGCCGGAAGCCGGGCCAGCGAGACGCAGTACTTC.

Notes on this clonotype: The junction differs from germline at one of its ends, possibly a read error. This chain connects TRBV7-2 to TRBJ2-3; tentative D call: TRBD2 (6 bases). CDR1 SGHTA and CDR2 FQGNSA come from the germline V gene. The CDR3 runs to 12 residues. In nucleotides, the CDR3 is TGTGCCAGCAGCTTAATACTGGCGGGGCAGTATTTC. It translates to CASSLILAGQYF.

The rearrangement joins TRBV5-4 to TRBJ2-5; the D is unclear. Trimming stripped 4 bases from V and 2 bases from J, with 12 bases between. CDR1 and CDR2 (germline): SGHNT, YYREEE (reference sequence). This CDR3 comprises 14 residues. Written as DNA, the CDR3 is TGTGCCAGCAGCCGACGCACAGAGCAAGAGACCCAGTACTTC. Protein product: CASSRRTEQETQYF.

This chain links TRBV2 with TRBJ2-1; D is possibly TRBD2 (6 bases). The CDR3 covers 15 residues. The germline CDR1 and CDR2 sequences are SNHLY and FYNNEI. Trimming removed 11 bases at V and 16 bases at J, with 33 bases between. The CDR3 region is CAGGDWLAGTQDLFF. The CDR3 DNA is TGTGCCGGCGGGGACTGGCTCGCGGGTACGCAGGATCTTTTCTTC.

This clonotype was detected once. A much larger clone differs by one base, so this may be a read error. V is TRBV11-3 and J is TRBJ1-6; D remains unclear. The V and J ends lost 0 bases and 11 bases respectively, with 8 bases between them. The CDR3 length is 13 residues. Germline loops: CDR1 SGHNT, CDR2 YENEEA. CDR3 amino acids: CASSLDLRAPLHF. The CDR3 coding sequence is TGTGCCAGCAGCTTAGATCTGAGAGCACCCCTCCACTTT. Complete variable domain (other parts from reference TRBV11-3 and TRBJ1-6): EAGVVQSPRYKIIEKKQPVAFWCNPISGHNTLYWYLQNLGQGPELLIRYENEEAVDDSQLPKDRFSAERLKGVDSTLKIQPAELGDSAVYLCASSLDLRAPLHFGNGTRLTVT.

This chain uses TRBV7-9 with TRBJ2-5; 7 bases agree with TRBD1. Looked up from germline, CDR1 is SEHNR and CDR2 is FQNEAQ (reference sequence). The CDR3 length is 14 residues. V trimming: 11 bases; J trimming: 4 bases; junction bases outside the gene matches: 13. The CDR3 nucleotides read TGTGCCGCCAACAGGGGTAGGGAGCCAGAGACCCAGTACTTC. This gives the protein CAANRGREPETQYF.

Regarding this clonotype: No DNA is shown, since the ends of the CDR3 on it are uncertain; the CDR3 is the one TCRdb lists. V is TRBV9 and J is TRBJ1-1. The CDR3 is 15 residues long, counting both termini. Germline CDR1 reads SGDLS; CDR2 reads YYNGEE. The CDR3 reads CASGGAGKVQYFAFF.

The gene calls are TRBV7-3 and TRBJ2-5; D is undetermined. CDR3 length equals 15 residues. Per the germline V gene, CDR1 is SGHTA and CDR2 is FQGTGA. Trimming took off 4 bases at V and 13 bases at J, with 25 bases between the two ends. CDR3 sequence (DNA): TGTGCCAGCAGCTCCAGTGATGCGGACGAAGAGACCTGGTACTTC. Its protein is CASSSSDADEETWYF.

The V gene is TRBV5-1, the J gene TRBJ1-4, with a tentative D call TRBD1 (6 bases). The CDR3 spans 15 residues. Germline CDR1 SGHRS, CDR2 YFSETQ. V gave up 0 bases and J gave up 9 bases, with 15 bases separating them. This chain's CDR3 is CASSLEGGTNKKLFF. The CDR3, as DNA: TGCGCCAGCAGCTTGGAAGGGGGAACAAATAAAAAACTGTTTTTT.

The chain links TRBV5-5 to TRBJ1-5; 7 positions match TRBD1. The germline gives CDR1 SGHKS, CDR2 YYEKEE (reference sequence). The CDR3 has 13 residues. V dropped 0 bases and J dropped 10; count of bases not matched to a gene: 4. In nucleotides, the CDR3 is TGTGCCAGCAGCTTGGACAGGGGTGCTCCCCAGCATTTT. Translated: CASSLDRGAPQHF.

This sequence joins TRBV29-1 and TRBJ1-2; 7 bases map to TRBD1. Germline CDR1 and CDR2: SQVTM and ANQGSEA. V dropped 4 bases and J dropped 2; count of bases not matched to a gene: 4. The CDR3 has 13 amino acids. CDR3 DNA sequence: TGCAGCGTTGGGGGACAGTCGAACTATGGCTACACCTTC. This translates into CSVGGQSNYGYTF.